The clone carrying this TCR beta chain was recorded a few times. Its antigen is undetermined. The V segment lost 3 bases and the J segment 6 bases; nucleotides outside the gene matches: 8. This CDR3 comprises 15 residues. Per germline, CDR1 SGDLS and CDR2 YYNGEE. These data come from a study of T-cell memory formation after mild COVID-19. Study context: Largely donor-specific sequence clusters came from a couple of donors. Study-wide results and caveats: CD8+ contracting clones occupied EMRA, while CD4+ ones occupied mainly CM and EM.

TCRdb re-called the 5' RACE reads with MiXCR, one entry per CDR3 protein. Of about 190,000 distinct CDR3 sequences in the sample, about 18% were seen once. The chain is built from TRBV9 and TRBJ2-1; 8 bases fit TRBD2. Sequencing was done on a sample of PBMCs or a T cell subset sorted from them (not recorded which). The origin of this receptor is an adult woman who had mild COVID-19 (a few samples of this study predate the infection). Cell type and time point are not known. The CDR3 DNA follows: TGTGCCAGCAGCGCAACGGGACTAGTGGGCAATGAGCAGTTCTTC. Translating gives CASSATGLVGNEQFF.